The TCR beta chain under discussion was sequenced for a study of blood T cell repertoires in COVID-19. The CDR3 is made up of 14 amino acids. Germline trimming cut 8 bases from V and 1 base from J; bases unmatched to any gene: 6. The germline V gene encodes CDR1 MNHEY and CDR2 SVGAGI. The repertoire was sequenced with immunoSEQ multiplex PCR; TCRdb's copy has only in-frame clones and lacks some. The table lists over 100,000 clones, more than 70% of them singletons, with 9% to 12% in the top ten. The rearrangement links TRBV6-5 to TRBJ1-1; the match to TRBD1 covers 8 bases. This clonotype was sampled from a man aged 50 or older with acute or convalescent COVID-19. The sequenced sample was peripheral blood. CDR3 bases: TGTGCCAGCGGCCGGACAGGGAAGAACACTGAAGCTTTCTTT. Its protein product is CASGRTGKNTEAFF.